Below, 20 T cell receptor beta chains from the same sample are listed, as sequenced in a study of T cell responses to AZD1222 COVID-19 vaccine. The protocol was immunoSEQ multiplex PCR, while the TCRdb copy is restricted to in-frame clones and leaves out a portion. Among 160,000 or so clones listed, 91% were seen once. Specimen: peripheral blood, collected on day 0 of AZD1222 vaccination. Receptors were obtained from an adult in good health.

The genes are TRBV24-1 and TRBJ1-2; TRBD1 might be the D (6 bases). Germline CDR1 is KGHDR and CDR2 is SFDVKD. CDR3 length: 14 residues. Trimming took 3 bases from V and 10 from J, leaving 17 bases between them. The CDR3 bases are TGTGCCACCAGTGATCCGACAGGTTCCAGCGACTACACCTTC. Translated, it gives CATSDPTGSSDYTF.

The gene calls are TRBV6-6 and TRBJ2-5; D not certain. Germline V lookup: CDR1 MNHNY, CDR2 SVGAGI (reference sequence). With 2 bases removed from V and 5 bases from J, the gap between germline ends came to 9 bases. This CDR3 has 13 amino acids. This CDR3 reads CASSYGPGETQYF. The CDR3 bases are TGTGCCAGCAGTTACGGTCCTGGGGAGACCCAGTACTTC.

The chain recombines TRBV9 with TRBJ2-3, with 12 bases identical to TRBD2. V trimming: 2 bases; J trimming: 10 bases; junction bases outside the gene matches: 11. Germline V CDR1 and CDR2: SGDLS, YYNGEE. The CDR3 length is 16 residues. The CDR3 DNA reads as TGTGCCAGCAGCGTTCCTAGCGGGGGGGCCGGGAATCCGCAGTATTTT. This translates into CASSVPSGGAGNPQYF.

The V gene is TRBV10-3, the J gene TRBJ2-7, with TRBD2 identical over 9 bases. Germline CDR1 and CDR2: ENHRY and SYGVKD. The CDR3 is made up of 15 amino acids. With V trimmed by 3 bases and J by 4 bases, 7 bases remained unmatched. This CDR3 is CAISDPSGNGYEQYF. The CDR3 DNA follows: TGTGCCATCAGTGACCCTAGCGGGAACGGGTACGAGCAGTACTTC.

The V and J genes are TRBV7-8 and TRBJ2-3; D gene uncertain. Trimming took 3 bases from V and 3 from J, leaving 10 bases between them. The CDR3 sequence is 14 residues long. Germline-derived CDR1 and CDR2 are SGHVS and FQNEAQ. This chain's CDR3 is CASSLVAWTDTQYF. CDR3 DNA: TGTGCCAGCAGCTTGGTCGCCTGGACAGATACGCAGTATTTT.

This clone was picked up one time. This chain joins TRBV7-8 and TRBJ2-3; D gene uncertain. The V and J ends lost 5 bases and 1 base respectively, with 4 bases between them. The CDR3 runs to 12 residues. Germline V gene sequence: CDR1 SGHVS, CDR2 FQNEAQ. In DNA, the CDR3 is TGTGCCAGCAGCCCCGGCACAGATACGCAGTATTTT. Residues: CASSPGTDTQYF.

The chain couples TRBV4-1 to TRBJ1-4, with D hard to call. CDR1 MGHRA and CDR2 YSYEKL come from the germline V gene. The germline V and J ends were trimmed by 1 base and 5 bases, with 17 bases remaining between them. The CDR3 runs 17 residues. CDR3 nucleotide sequence: TGCGCCAGCAGCCAAGTCGTTGTTGGGAGGTCGAATGAAAAACTGTTTTTT. Residues: CASSQVVVGRSNEKLFF.

This chain connects TRBV7-2 to TRBJ1-1; no definite D call. This CDR3 contains 15 residues. Per germline, CDR1 SGHTA and CDR2 FQGNSA. V was trimmed by 2 bases and J by 4 bases, leaving 14 bases between them. The CDR3 spells CASSLLPGSSTEAFF. CDR3 DNA: TGTGCCAGCAGCTTACTCCCCGGTTCCAGCACTGAAGCTTTCTTT. Variable domain in full (rest from reference TRBV7-2 and TRBJ1-1): GAGVSQSPSNKVTEKGKDVELRCDPISGHTALYWYRQSLGQGLEFLIYFQGNSAPDKSGLPSDRFSAERTGGSVSTLTIQRTQQEDSAVYLCASSLLPGSSTEAFFGQGTRLTVV.

As for this clone: Other DNA sequences in this sample translate to the same CDR3. The gene calls are TRBV6-5 and TRBJ1-1, with a weak D call TRBD1 (5 bases). The CDR3 length is 13 residues. Trimming removed 6 bases at V and 3 bases at J, with 11 bases between. Per germline, CDR1 MNHEY and CDR2 SVGAGI. CDR3 sequence (DNA): TGTGCCAGCAGCCGTGGGGGGGACACTGAAGCTTTCTTT. Translating gives CASSRGGDTEAFF.

This rearrangement joins TRBV30 to TRBJ1-2, with D tentatively TRBD1 (6 bases). The CDR3 loop spans 12 amino acids. The germline gives CDR1 GTSNPN, CDR2 SVGIG (reference sequence). Trimming shortened V by 7 bases and J by 4 bases, and 13 bases separated the two germline ends. The CDR3: CAFADRSYGYTF. The CDR3 DNA sequence: TGTGCCTTCGCGGACAGATCCTATGGCTACACCTTC.

In its sample, this clone was seen a few times. The V gene is TRBV24-1, the J gene TRBJ2-1, with 8 bases identical to TRBD2. The V and J ends lost 3 bases and 8 bases, in that order; junction bases with no gene match: 2. The germline V gene has CDR1 KGHDR and CDR2 SFDVKD. CDR3 length equals 13 residues. CDR3 DNA sequence: TGTGCCACCAGTGATGGGACTAGAGATGAGCAGTTCTTC. Translating it yields CATSDGTRDEQFF.

V and J are TRBV7-9 and TRBJ2-7, with 7 nucleotides matching TRBD1. The CDR3 runs to 14 residues. The trim removed 5 bases at V and 1 base at J, leaving 5 bases unmatched. Germline-derived CDR1 and CDR2 are SEHNR and FQNEAQ (reference sequence). CDR3 sequence: CASSRGDRSYEQYF. The CDR3 DNA reads TGTGCCAGCAGCCGAGGGGACAGATCCTACGAGCAGTACTTC. Combining the CDR3 with reference TRBV7-9 and TRBJ2-7 gives the whole variable domain DTGVSQNPRHKITKRGQNVTFRCDPISEHNRLYWYRQTLGQGPEFLTYFQNEAQLEKSRLLSDRFSAERPKGSFSTLEIQRTEQGDSAMYLCASSRGDRSYEQYFGPGTRLTVT.

The chain uses TRBV5-1 and TRBJ2-5; D is unresolved. The CDR3 contains 15 residues. V was pared by 5 bases and J by 2 bases, with 16 bases between. CDR1 and CDR2 (germline): SGHRS, YFSETQ. As DNA, the CDR3 is TGCGCCAGCAGGTCCGGGTCCCCGAGGCAAGAGACCCAGTACTTC. Encoded protein: CASRSGSPRQETQYF.

The chain links TRBV2 to TRBJ1-1; 7 positions match TRBD1. The length of the CDR3 is 12 residues. J gave up 6 bases and V 9 bases, and 7 bases lay outside the gene matches. Per the germline V gene, CDR1 is SNHLY and CDR2 is FYNNEI. CDR3 amino acids: CASRQGGAEAFF. The CDR3 DNA sequence: TGTGCCAGTCGACAGGGAGGGGCTGAAGCTTTCTTT.

The chain is built from TRBV10-3 and TRBJ2-7; TRBD1 aligns across 7 bases. The germline CDR1 and CDR2 sequences are ENHRY and SYGVKD. The V and J ends lost 5 bases and 6 bases, in that order; junction bases with no gene match: 13. The CDR3 is made up of 15 amino acids. CDR3 nucleotides: TGTGCCATCAGTACTCTCGACAGGGACGATGCCGAGCAGTACTTC. Translating gives CAISTLDRDDAEQYF.

This CDR3 is CASSFQGGGYTF. CDR3 bases: TGTGCCAGCAGCTTTCAGGGTGGTGGCTACACCTTC. The chain has TRBV5-4 and TRBJ1-2; D perhaps matches TRBD1 (5 bases). V lost 2 bases and J 7 bases, leaving 9 bases between the germline ends. This CDR3 region has 12 residues. Germline V gene sequence: CDR1 SGHNT, CDR2 YYREEE (reference sequence).

CDR3 bases: TGTGCCAGTAGCTATCCCCAGGGGAGGAGAACTGAAGCTTTCTTT. Its protein is CASSYPQGRRTEAFF. The chain has TRBV19 and TRBJ1-1; tentatively, D is TRBD1 (6 bases). V was trimmed by 6 bases and J by 5 bases, leaving 19 bases between them. Germline V lookup: CDR1 LNHDA, CDR2 SQIVND (reference sequence). CDR3 length: 15 residues.

This chain links TRBV5-4 with TRBJ2-3; 9 bases match TRBD2. CDR3 length equals 15 residues. Looked up from germline, CDR1 is SGHNT and CDR2 is YYREEE (reference sequence). V lost 5 bases to trimming and J lost 2 bases; unmatched junction nucleotides: 6. CDR3 sequence reads: CASRRGGDNTDTQYF. CDR3 nucleotide sequence: TGTGCCAGCAGGCGGGGGGGGGACAACACAGATACGCAGTATTTT.

The genes are TRBV6-5 and TRBJ1-6, with D uncertain. This CDR3 region has 14 residues. Germline V gene data show CDR1 as MNHEY and CDR2 as SVGAGI. Trimming took 8 bases from V and 7 from J, leaving 15 bases between them. The CDR3 DNA follows: TGTGCCAGCGGTTTTGGGTCACGGAATTCACCCCTCCACTTT. Translation: CASGFGSRNSPLHF.

The chain employs TRBV5-1 and TRBJ2-1; TRBD1 matches at 8 bases. The CDR3 is 14 amino acids. J gave up 10 bases and V 4 bases, and 10 bases lay outside the gene matches. CDR1 and CDR2 from the germline V gene are SGHRS and YFSETQ. The DNA of the CDR3 is TGCGCCAGCAGCGCACCGGGACAGGTGTCGGAGCAGTTCTTC. It specifies CASSAPGQVSEQFF.